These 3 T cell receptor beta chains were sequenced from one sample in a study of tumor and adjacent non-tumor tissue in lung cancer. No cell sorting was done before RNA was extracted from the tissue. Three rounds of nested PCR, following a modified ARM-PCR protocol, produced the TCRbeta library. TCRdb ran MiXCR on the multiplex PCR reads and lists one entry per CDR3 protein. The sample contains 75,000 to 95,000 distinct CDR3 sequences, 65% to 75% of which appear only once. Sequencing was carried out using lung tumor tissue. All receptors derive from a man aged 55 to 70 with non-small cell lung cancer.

The CDR3 loop reads CSARDRGTGLRNTIYF. CDR3 nucleotide sequence: TGCAGTGCTAGAGATAGGGGGACAGGGCTACGAAACACCATATATTTT. The chain has TRBV20-1 and TRBJ1-3; 9 bases map to TRBD1. The CDR3 spans 16 residues. Germline V CDR1 and CDR2: DFQATT, SNEGSKA (reference sequence). With V trimmed by 0 bases and J by 5 bases, 8 bases remained unmatched.

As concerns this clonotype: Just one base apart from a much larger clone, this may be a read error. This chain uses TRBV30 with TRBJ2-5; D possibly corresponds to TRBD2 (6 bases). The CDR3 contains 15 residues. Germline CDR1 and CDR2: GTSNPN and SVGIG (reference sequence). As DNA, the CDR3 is TGTGCCTGGAGTGGGAAGGTCTCCAGGAGGGAGACCCATTACTTC. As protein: CAWSGKVSRRETHYF.

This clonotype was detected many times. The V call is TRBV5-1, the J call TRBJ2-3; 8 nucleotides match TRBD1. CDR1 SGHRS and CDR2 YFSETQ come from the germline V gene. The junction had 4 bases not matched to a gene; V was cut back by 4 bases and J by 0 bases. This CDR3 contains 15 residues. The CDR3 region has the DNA TGCGCCAGCAGCGGACAGGGATCTAGCACAGATACGCAGTATTTT. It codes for CASSGQGSSTDTQYF. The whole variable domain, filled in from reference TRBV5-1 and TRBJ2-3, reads KAGVTQTPRYLIKTRGQQVTLSCSPISGHRSVSWYQQTPGQGLQFLFEYFSETQRNKGNFPGRFSGRQFSNSRSEMNVSTLELGDSALYLCASSGQGSSTDTQYFGPGTRLTVL.